This T cell receptor (beta chain) was obtained from a study of T-cell reconstitution after alpha-beta-depleted transplantation in children. Unique molecular identifiers featured in how the TCRbeta library was prepared. TCRdb recomputed calls from the PCR reads with MiXCR, one row per CDR3 protein. The sample lists a few hundred thousand distinct CDR3 sequences; around 10% were seen once. The CDR3 extends over 15 amino acids. After removal of 10 bases from V and 2 bases from J, the junction contained 14 bases not matched to a gene. Germline V lookup: CDR1 SGHRS, CDR2 YFSETQ. This clonotype was seen more than once but under ten times.

The sequences come from PBMCs from the stem cell graft donor, collected from the stem cell graft. The gene calls are TRBV5-1 and TRBJ2-5, with 7 positions matching TRBD1. The sequence derives from a human donor who donated a stem cell graft to a child with acute lymphoblastic leukemia. The CDR3 sequence is CASAAEWDSQETQYF. CDR3 DNA sequence: TGCGCCTCAGCAGCTGAATGGGACAGTCAAGAGACCCAGTACTTC.